The clone carrying this T cell receptor beta chain has just a few counts. Original processing methods: From reference gene primer amplification, estimates of nucleated cell counts were derived. Here immunoSEQ multiplex PCR was the method, and the copy in TCRdb shows in-frame clones only, minus some. V and J calls and clone size follow that table, whereas D and trimming were derived from the DNA. The sample lists about 58,000 clones; about 88% were seen once. The sample is drawn from a study of blood T cell repertoires in COVID-19. Background on the study: The study drew acute and convalescent COVID-19 samples from the United States, Italy and Spain. PBMCs, B-cell-depleted T cells, or T cells provided the cDNA or gDNA that made up the material.

CDR1 MNHEY and CDR2 SVGAGI come from the germline V gene. V was pared by 2 bases and J by 3 bases, with 7 bases between. This CDR3 contains 14 residues. J is TRBJ2-2 and V is TRBV6-5; TRBD1 is a possible D gene (6 bases). The source of this sequence is a woman aged 60-75 years with active COVID-19. Sequences were obtained from peripheral blood. CDR3 coding DNA: TGTGCCAGCAGTTACGCAGGGGACACCGGGGAGCTGTTTTTT. Its translation: CASSYAGDTGELFF.